This is a list of T cell receptor beta chains from one sample in a study of cytomegalovirus exposure and HLA in healthy donors. Clones were sequenced by immunoSEQ multiplex PCR, and TCRdb holds only the in-frame ones, with some missing. Of under 400,000 clones detected, approximately 90% appear once; the ten largest clones hold approximately 0.86%. Sequencing used PBMCs. The receptors stem from a woman between 18 and 30 years old in good health and CMV-seronegative. The CDR3 runs from the conserved cysteine through the conserved F or W. The D gene is left open where the match is weak. Expanded clones are given a class, and other clones once, few, many or no size at all.

V gene: TRBV16
D gene: -
J gene: TRBJ2-3
clone size: -
CDR3 protein: CASSQSGTWDHKDTQYF
CDR3 DNA: TGTGCCAGCAGCCAATCGGGGACTTGGGACCACAAAGATACGCAGTATTTT

V gene: TRBV2
D gene: -
J gene: TRBJ1-2
clone size: once
CDR3 protein: CASSEAGGTGYTF
CDR3 DNA: TGTGCCAGCAGTGAAGCAGGAGGGACTGGCTACACCTTC

V gene: TRBV28
D gene: -
J gene: TRBJ2-4
clone size: once
CDR3 protein: CASSLHLGSGLAKNIQYF
CDR3 DNA: TGTGCCAGCAGTTTACATCTAGGGAGTGGACTAGCCAAAAACATTCAGTACTTC

V gene: TRBV4-1
D gene: -
J gene: TRBJ1-1
clone size: -
CDR3 protein: CASSQGRGLKLNTEAFF
CDR3 DNA: TGCGCCAGCAGCCAAGGTAGGGGGTTAAAATTGAACACTGAAGCTTTCTTT

V gene: TRBV2
D gene: -
J gene: TRBJ1-5
clone size: -
CDR3 protein: CASSIRGSNQPQHF
CDR3 DNA: TGTGCCAGCAGCATTAGGGGTAGCAATCAGCCCCAGCATTTT

V gene: TRBV5-4
D gene: -
J gene: TRBJ2-7
clone size: -
CDR3 protein: CASSSPQGTEEQYF
CDR3 DNA: TGTGCCAGCAGCTCACCCCAGGGAACAGAGGAGCAGTACTTC

V gene: TRBV14
D gene: TRBD1
J gene: TRBJ2-7
clone size: -
CDR3 protein: CASSQQGAYEQYF
CDR3 DNA: TGTGCCAGCAGCCAACAGGGGGCCTACGAGCAGTACTTC

V gene: TRBV6-5
D gene: -
J gene: TRBJ1-4
clone size: -
CDR3 protein: CASSDWTGNEKLFF
CDR3 DNA: TGTGCCAGCAGCGATTGGACTGGAAATGAAAAACTGTTTTTT

V gene: TRBV5-5
D gene: -
J gene: TRBJ1-5
clone size: -
CDR3 protein: CASSLVAGYNQPQHF
CDR3 DNA: TGTGCCAGCAGCTTGGTCGCAGGTTATAATCAGCCCCAGCATTTT

V gene: TRBV19
D gene: TRBD1
J gene: TRBJ1-1
clone size: once
CDR3 protein: CASARGSSLFSVNTEAFF
CDR3 DNA: TGTGCCAGTGCCAGGGGGTCCTCTCTGTTTTCCGTGAACACTGAAGCTTTCTTT

V gene: TRBV5-1
D gene: -
J gene: TRBJ2-7
clone size: -
CDR3 protein: CASSLGNRVSYEQYF
CDR3 DNA: TGCGCCAGCAGCTTAGGGAACAGGGTCTCCTACGAGCAGTACTTC

V gene: TRBV27
D gene: -
J gene: TRBJ1-1
clone size: once
CDR3 protein: CASSPPWGRGAEAFF
CDR3 DNA: TGTGCCAGCAGTCCCCCTTGGGGGCGAGGGGCTGAAGCTTTCTTT

V gene: TRBV27
D gene: TRBD1
J gene: TRBJ2-1
clone size: -
CDR3 protein: CASSFSIGQGYEQFF
CDR3 DNA: TGTGCCAGCAGTTTCTCTATCGGACAGGGATATGAGCAGTTCTTC